The following is a TCR beta chain sequence with its context. This clone has only a few counts. This clone's antigen is unknown. Base qualities were left out, and no much larger clone turns up one base away. The library was generated by the immunoSEQ multiplex PCR assay. RNA was extracted from all samples and reverse transcribed into cDNA, which served as template for TCR sequencing. SuperScript III was used for first-strand cDNA synthesis, primed with a 2:1 mix of oligo-dT and random hexamers. A synthetic immune receptor repertoire was used to measure amplification bias, and any remaining bias was corrected computationally. Under the source paper's analysis protocol: Raw reads were preprocessed to remove errors, and CDR3 was defined by IMGT conventions from the conserved cysteine to phenylalanine. Clonality was calculated as 1 minus Shannon entropy normalized by log2 of the number of productive unique TCRs. Whether scalp clones were CD4 or CD8 was inferred by matching scalp TCRbeta sequences against CD4 and CD8 repertoires sorted from blood. Drawn from immuneACCESS, this table holds only the in-frame rearrangements with V and J called that TCRdb kept. Clones are partly lost; checked studies trace under half to an unresolved V gene and leave the rest unexplained. D and trimming were read from the DNA, whereas the V and J calls and clone size are those reported in that table. This sample is represented by roughly 180,000 clones; almost 65% of them were singletons. Around 1.8% of the sample is held by the ten biggest clonotypes.

Trimmed from V: 6 bases; trimmed from J: 5 bases; junction bases lacking a gene match: 9. Looking up the germline V gene yields CDR1 SQVTM and CDR2 ANQGSEA. The CDR3 contains 14 residues, cysteine and phenylalanine counted. Left in the record is the CDR3 DNA by itself, 42 bases read in frame from the first base. The record originates from a study of CD8+ T cells in alopecia areata (dated by TCRdb to the late 2010s). Broadly, across the study: The treated patients took part in an open-label pilot trial in which moderate-to-severe alopecia areata was treated with oral tofacitinib at 5 to 10 mg twice daily. Clonality in the scalp was compared among normal scalp (n=4), patchy alopecia areata scalp (n=8), and alopecia totalis/universalis scalp (n=8). High-throughput TCRbeta sequencing was used to examine T cell clonal expansion in alopecia areata in both the C3H/HeJ mouse model and human patients. TCRbeta CDR3 regions were amplified by immunoSEQ multiplex PCR using 35 Vbeta forward and 13 Jbeta reverse primers. Tofacitinib was administered for 6 to 18 months, and 6 months of follow-up off drug were then conducted to assess delayed response and recurrence. RNA was obtained with the PAXgene miRNA kit for fixed scalp, the miRNeasy kit for PBMCs, and the RNeasy kit for mouse skin. Biopsies were taken from tofacitinib-treated patients at baseline and again at 4 and 24 weeks into treatment, and several of those patients also had a later scalp biopsy. On the human side, TCRbeta sequencing was run on scalp tissue and on sorted CD4+ and CD8+ peripheral blood T cells from healthy controls and from alopecia areata patients with either patchy or totalis/universalis disease.

The research as a whole found: Compared with normal scalp, lesional scalp had higher clonality and more expanded CD8+ clones, particularly in alopecia totalis/universalis, a pattern that suggests antigenic drive. Scalp TCR repertoire analysis is complicated because resident alphabeta T cells in normal human skin are also sequenced, whereas mouse skin is dominated by gammadelta T cells. Shared TCR sequences between patients were less evident than in mice, which may be partly attributable to HLA diversity in the patient population.

The time point label here, explained by the study, means: baseline before oral tofacitinib. Lesional scalp punch biopsies and peripheral blood were collected from alopecia areata patients. PBMCs were isolated by density centrifugation and stained for CD3, CD4 and CD8, and CD4+ and CD8+ T cells were sorted on a FACSAria. Here the chain combines TRBV29-1 and TRBJ1-1, and 10 junction bases match TRBD1. Sequenced here: CD4+ T cells sorted from blood, sampled at week 0. The TCR comes from a human donor with alopecia areata. Read as DNA, the sequence is TGCAGCGTGGACAATATGGGACAGGGGACTGAAGCTTTCTTT. Its protein reads: CSVDNMGQGTEAFF.